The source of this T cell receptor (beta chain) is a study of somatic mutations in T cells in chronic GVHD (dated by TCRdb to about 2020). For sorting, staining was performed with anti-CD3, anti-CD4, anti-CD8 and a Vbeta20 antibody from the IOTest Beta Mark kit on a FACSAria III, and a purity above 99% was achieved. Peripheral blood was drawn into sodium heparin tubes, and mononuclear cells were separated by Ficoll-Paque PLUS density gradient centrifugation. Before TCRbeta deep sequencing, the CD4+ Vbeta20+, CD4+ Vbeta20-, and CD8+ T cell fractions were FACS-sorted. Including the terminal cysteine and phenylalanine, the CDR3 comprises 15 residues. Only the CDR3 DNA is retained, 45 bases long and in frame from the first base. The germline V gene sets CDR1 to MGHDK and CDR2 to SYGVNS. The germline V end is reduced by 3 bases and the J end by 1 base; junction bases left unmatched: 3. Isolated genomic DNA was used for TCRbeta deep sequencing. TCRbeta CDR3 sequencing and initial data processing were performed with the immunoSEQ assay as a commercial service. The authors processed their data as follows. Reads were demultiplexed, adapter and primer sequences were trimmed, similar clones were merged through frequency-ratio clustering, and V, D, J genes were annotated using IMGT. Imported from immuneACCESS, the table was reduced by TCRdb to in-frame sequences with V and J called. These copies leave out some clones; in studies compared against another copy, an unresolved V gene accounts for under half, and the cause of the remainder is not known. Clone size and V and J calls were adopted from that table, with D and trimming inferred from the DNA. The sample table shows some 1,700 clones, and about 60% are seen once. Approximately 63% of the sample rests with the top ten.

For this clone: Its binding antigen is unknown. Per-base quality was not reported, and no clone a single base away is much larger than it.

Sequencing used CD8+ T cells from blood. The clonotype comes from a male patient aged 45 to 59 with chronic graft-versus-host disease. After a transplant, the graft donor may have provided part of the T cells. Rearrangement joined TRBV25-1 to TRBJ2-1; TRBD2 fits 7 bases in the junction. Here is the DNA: TGTGCCAGCAGTGATCTAGCGGTTTCCTACAATGAGCAGTTCTTC. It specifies CASSDLAVSYNEQFF.